This T cell receptor beta chain appears in the sequencing data of a study of type 1 regulatory T cells. Whole-study context: T-allo10 is a Tr1-enriched, alloantigen-specific CD4 T cell product made in vitro.

V lost 1 base and J lost 1, with 12 bases in between. Germline V gives CDR1 SGHTA, CDR2 FQGNSA. This CDR3 comprises 16 residues. A few counts support this clonotype. TCRdb re-analysed the reads in MiXCR, keeping a single row per CDR3 protein. The data contain some 90,000 distinct CDR3 sequences, roughly 31% of them singletons. The sequencing input was CD4+ T cells, either the whole sample or a sorted fraction (not recorded which). The chain links TRBV7-2 to TRBJ2-3; D unresolved. The receptor was isolated from a human donor in good health. The CDR3 DNA reads TGTGCCAGCAGCTTAGAGCAGCGTACTCGCACAGATACGCAGTATTTT. Translated: CASSLEQRTRTDTQYF.